This section outlines one TCR beta chain sequence together with its context. This entry is derived from a study of T cells in Graves' hyperthyroidism and ophthalmopathy. RNA transcripts served as the template for amplifying TCR beta CDR3 regions. First-round RT-PCR with HTBI primers amplified the TCR CDR3 region. TCRdb called the multiplex PCR reads again in MiXCR, with one record for every CDR3 protein. The sample has a few hundred thousand distinct CDR3 sequences; about an eighth are singletons. Stable Graves' hyperthyroidism denoted no ophthalmopathy progression over 18 months. The V and J ends lost 1 base and 0 bases respectively, with 7 bases between them. Germline CDR1 reads MGHRA; CDR2 reads YSYEKL. CDR3 length: 15 amino acids.

This chain connects TRBV4-1 to TRBJ1-3; D might be TRBD1 (5 bases). Sequenced: blood. The receptor's source is a young woman with Graves' hyperthyroidism. The CDR3 nucleotides are TGCGCCAGCAGCCAAGTAGACAGCTCTGGAAACACCATATATTTT. It translates to CASSQVDSSGNTIYF.